Described below is a single TCR beta chain sequence and its context. It has no known antigen specificity. Per-base qualities were not stored, and no clone one base away is much larger. The library was produced with the immunoSEQ multiplex PCR assay. A mixture of 60 forward primers for TCR Vbeta segments and 13 reverse primers for TCR Jbeta segments was used in the multiplex PCR. Amplification of the CDR3 region of rearranged TCR beta genes was performed with a multiplex PCR assay on genomic DNA. The amplified TCR beta libraries were sequenced on the Illumina HiSeq System as 87-base-pair reads. For the original study's pipeline: A later analysis counted 65 million to 90 million unique TCR beta chains across the 670 or so repertoires, and around 9.9 million of these chains were shared by at least two donors. Raw reads were error-corrected and collapsed into unique sequences with a nearest-neighbor algorithm that merged closely related sequences to remove PCR and sequencing errors. V, D and J gene segments were assigned by aligning CDR3 sequences to IMGT reference sequences. For a sequence to be retained, a match of at least six nucleotides was required to both a V gene segment and a J gene segment. A rearrangement counted as productive if the CDR3 had no stop codons and remained in frame with V and J, and every other rearrangement counted as non-productive. Following IMGT convention, CDR3 was defined as the stretch from the second conserved V-encoded cysteine up to the conserved J-encoded phenylalanine. Sequences without an unambiguous match to a single V gene segment were excluded from the earlier analysis of approximately 600 of the donors. An earlier analysis of a few hundred of the donors called V segments functional above 56.7% productive rearrangements and segregating when the between-donor standard deviation exceeded 5%. A statistical classification framework was built for diagnosing cytomegalovirus status from the catalog of TCR beta chain sequences. In a later analysis, TCR nucleotide sequences were compared against IMGT/GENE-DB human TR gene sequences so that V and J genes could be assigned. Using the TCRdist pipeline, a later analysis assigned CDR3 sequences along with most-parsimonious VDJ recombination scenarios. In a later analysis, each TCR beta chain was defined by its CDR3 amino acid sequence together with its V-gene family, and reads lacking a unique V-gene family were excluded. In a later analysis, a few hundred highly shared, low-generation-probability nucleotide sequences were removed to address suspected cross-contamination and a sequencing artifact. In a later analysis, a clonal expansion index for each public chain was calculated from normalized within-repertoire ranks of inferred template counts. In a later analysis, generation probabilities were computed using a VDJ recombination model fitted to out-of-frame rearrangements, and the results were checked against IGoR. In a later analysis, TCR-TCR, TCR-HLA and TCR-CMV co-occurrence was scored with hypergeometric tests, and a repertoire-size bias correction was applied to TCR pairs. False discovery rates were estimated in a later analysis by permuting HLA or CMV assignments 20 times. A later analysis grouped co-occurring TCRs with DBSCAN, adding TCRdist sequence similarity when clustering within HLA-allele-positive subsets. Repertoires with fewer than 30,000 or more than 120,000 public chains, plus five repertoires with anomalous nucleotide sharing, were excluded from co-occurrence clustering. TCRdb carries this immuneACCESS record with in-frame sequences only. Its versions omit some clonotypes, under half of them owing to an unresolved V gene in the studies checked, with the rest unexplained. The V and J calls and clone size are taken from that table; D and trimming were inferred from the DNA. Counted in this sample were about 170,000 clones; about 85% of them appeared once. The ten largest clones capture 2% to 2.5% of the sample.

The sample comes from a study of cytomegalovirus exposure and HLA in healthy donors listed by TCRdb under 2017. As for the study more broadly: An earlier analysis of approximately 600 of the donors reported about 250 Gb of sequence data and 100 million to 140 million unique TCR beta sequences from 150 million to 200 million T cells. An early release covering 550 to 700 HLA-typed donors comprised around 300 gigabases of sequencing data and tens of millions of unique TCR sequences. The genetic ancestry cluster associated with self-reported Caucasian donors included over 65% of the 398 genotyped donors. The study aimed to test whether signatures of past pathogen exposure could be identified by cataloging public T cell receptors. The study profiled the T cell repertoires of under 700 subjects by immunosequencing and related them to cytomegalovirus serostatus. In addition to the first cohort of roughly 670 subjects, a separate validation cohort of approximately 130 different subjects was used. The study combined high-throughput TCR immunosequencing, statistical association of individual TCRs with disease status, and machine learning to predict cytomegalovirus infection status. A later analysis re-examined previously published TCR beta repertoires from 600 to 700 donors and added high-resolution HLA genotyping to investigate patterns of TCR occurrence. The later analysis used no new phenotypic data to find candidate immune exposures, relying instead on TCR beta sequences and their occurrence across donors. An earlier analysis of around 540 of the donors applied high-throughput TCR beta sequencing to assess whether each TCR beta V gene segment acted as functional or pseudogenic. Donor age, sex, ethnicity and CMV serostatus were collected together with the repertoire data. A later genetic analysis took genome-wide SNP genotypes for about three fifths of the roughly 670 donors and used that subset as a discovery cohort. All discovery cohort repertoires had been generated using a single sequencing platform. HLA typing covered class I and class II loci at four-digit resolution. The number of donors typed differed by locus, with roughly 629-640 for A, B, C, DRB1 and DQB1, about 500 for DQA1, some 570 for DPA1, and some 440 for DPB1. A handful of DR-DQ haplotypes were handled as single units for association and clustering because linkage in the cohort was strong. Among 300 to 500 genotyped donors of the cohort, an average of around 240,000 unique TCR beta nucleotide sequences was sequenced per donor, of which about 19% were non-productive.

There are 16 amino acids in the CDR3, from cysteine to phenylalanine inclusive. Of the read, only the CDR3 DNA is kept; its 48 bases are in frame from base 1. The germline ends are 11 bases apart after V is trimmed by 0 bases and J by 3 bases. In the germline V gene, CDR1 corresponds to KGHSH and CDR2 to LQKENI. Beyond this particular receptor, the publication reports: In an earlier analysis of 587 of the donors, most TCR beta V segments appeared in productive rearrangements about 90% or about 30% of the time, broadly matching IMGT annotations. Most TCR sequences were seen in very few donors, while some public TCRs were found in many individuals. In a later analysis, HLA-associated TCR beta chains were found to be more clonally expanded and to have lower generation probabilities than equally common non-associated chains. A few of the identified cytomegalovirus-associated TCR beta chains were confirmed in vitro to be specific for cytomegalovirus antigens. Linkage disequilibrium might explain the correlated functional status among segregating V segments, but an unknown experimental factor could not be ruled out. In a later genetic analysis, fewer N-insertions in productive TCRs were reported among donors in an Asian-associated ancestry cluster than the approximately 710-donor mean. An association between a missense DCLRE1C variant and V-gene and J-gene trimming of TCR beta chains was found in a later genetic analysis and replicated in an independent cohort. Strong co-occurrence of HLA alleles, especially DR and DQ, made assigning TCR associations to individual alleles difficult. A cluster of highly shared sequence variants was judged likely to represent a technical artifact of the sequencing pipeline. In both the original and validation cohorts, the classifier was reported to diagnose cytomegalovirus status with high specificity and sensitivity. It was suggested by the authors that the approach could potentially be generalized to other disease states and immunological phenotypes. Only TCR beta chains were sequenced in this cohort, and the absence of alpha or paired-chain data limited detectable features. Some 16 rarely observed V segments, including chromosome 9 orphons, were excluded from the earlier analysis of some 590 of the donors because counts were too low. Because HLA typing was unavailable for some donors at each locus, only the typed subset was used in association tests. Sequencing depth was assumed to be roughly uniform across donors in the presence/absence analyses, though that assumption may not hold. Some IMGT-functional V segments, including TRBV6-2 and TRBV6-3, could not be told apart with the 87-base-pair reads, so those segments were excluded. In a later analysis, most CMV-associated TCR beta chains were found to appear HLA-restricted, with HLA associations seemingly driven largely by CMV exposure. CMV serostatus was the only immune exposure information available for the cohort. A further reported finding was that TCR beta sequences accurately predicted the HLA-A and HLA-B alleles for most subjects in the first cohort. A later analysis found that TCR association rates varied across HLA loci, with DRB1 alleles showing the most associated TCRs and HLA-C alleles the fewest. A total of 164 TCR beta chains were listed by the study as associated with cytomegalovirus. A later analysis associated approximately 17,000 TCR beta sequences with specific HLA alleles at a false discovery rate of 0.05. Several of the top co-occurrence clusters appeared to be linked to parvovirus B19, influenza, CMV and Epstein-Barr virus, according to a later analysis.

The cohort comprised fewer than 750 healthy bone marrow donors. All cohort members were sampled while nominally healthy, although unrecorded immune exposures were likely present. The donor tested CMV seropositive, placing the donor among the 289 seropositive members of the cohort. A peripheral blood sample was collected from each donor, and TCR beta sequencing was performed on peripheral blood mononuclear cells. The Qiagen DNeasy Blood Extraction Kit was used to extract genomic DNA from the blood cell samples. This TCR was recovered from a young man in good health and CMV-seropositive. Sequencing input: PBMCs. Recombination connected TRBV18 to TRBJ2-2; the D segment could be TRBD1, given 7 matching bases. In nucleotides, the sequence is TGTGCCAGCTCACCACCTAGCAGGGGGGACACCGGGGAGCTGTTTTTT. It translates to CASSPPSRGDTGELFF.